Presented here are 8 T cell receptor beta chains from one specimen sequenced in a study of T cells in narcolepsy. The method was immunoSEQ multiplex PCR; TCRdb's version includes in-frame clones alone and lacks a portion of them. This sample has about 40,000 clones, with about nine tenths found just once. Sequenced sample: CD45RA- memory CD4+ T cells from PBMCs. These receptors were obtained from a human donor with narcolepsy.

The chain combines TRBV7-9 with TRBJ2-3; possible D gene TRBD2, 5 bases. Trimming removed 1 base from V and 4 bases from J, with 9 bases in between. CDR3 size: 14 residues. Germline V gene sequence: CDR1 SEHNR, CDR2 FQNEAQ (reference sequence). Here the CDR3 reads CASSLETRADTQYF. In DNA form, the CDR3 reads TGTGCCAGCAGCTTAGAAACTAGGGCAGATACGCAGTATTTT.

This chain links TRBV6-5 with TRBJ2-7, with 7 bases fitting TRBD1. V shed 11 bases and J 2 bases; nucleotides not matched to a gene: 12. Germline CDR1 is MNHEY and CDR2 is SVGAGI. The CDR3 sequence is 14 residues long. CDR3 in DNA: TGTGCCTCTCACAGGGGACCCGGGGCCTACGAGCAGTACTTC. It translates to CASHRGPGAYEQYF.

This chain uses TRBV6-5 with TRBJ2-3; 10 bases map to TRBD2. Losses at the gene ends were 7 bases for V and 5 bases for J; bases not matched to a gene: 3. Per germline, CDR1 MNHEY and CDR2 SVGAGI. The CDR3 totals 13 residues. The CDR3 DNA reads TGTGCCAGCAAGCGGGGGGGTAAAGATACGCAGTATTTT. Translation gives CASKRGGKDTQYF.

The rearrangement uses TRBV18 and TRBJ1-4; a weak D match, TRBD1 (5 bases). Germline CDR1 KGHSH, CDR2 LQKENI. The CDR3 totals 16 residues. V lost 6 bases and J lost 0, with 14 bases in between. This chain's CDR3 is CASSLGTPATNEKLFF. The CDR3 coding sequence is TGTGCCAGCTCCCTAGGGACTCCTGCAACTAATGAAAAACTGTTTTTT.

The chain joins TRBV7-2 to TRBJ2-3, with D unresolved. Germline loops: CDR1 SGHTA, CDR2 FQGNSA. The germline V and J ends were trimmed by 2 bases and 0 bases, with 12 bases remaining between them. CDR3 length: 16 amino acids. CDR3 protein: CASSLTGSISTDTQYF. Here the CDR3 DNA reads TGTGCCAGCAGCTTAACGGGTTCCATTAGCACAGATACGCAGTATTTT.

For this clone: Distinct nucleotide sequences in the sample also encode this CDR3. This chain joins TRBV6-5 and TRBJ2-3, with 7 bases lining up with TRBD2. Trimming took 7 bases from V and 2 from J; bases not matched to a gene: 9. The CDR3 length is 15 residues. CDR1 MNHEY and CDR2 SVGAGI come from the germline V gene. The chain's CDR3 is CASNPAGVFTDTQYF. The CDR3 DNA reads TGTGCCAGCAACCCGGCGGGGGTGTTCACAGATACGCAGTATTTT.

The CDR3 region is CAIKPSGTGLEDTQYF. CDR3 bases: TGTGCCATTAAGCCCTCCGGGACAGGGTTAGAAGATACGCAGTATTTT. The V and J genes are TRBV10-3 and TRBJ2-3; TRBD1 matches 9 bases. Germline CDR1 and CDR2: ENHRY and SYGVKD. This CDR3 comprises 16 residues. V dropped 9 bases and J dropped 5; count of bases not matched to a gene: 15.

The genes are TRBV7-9 and TRBJ2-1; D is possibly TRBD1 or TRBD2 (5 bases each). There are 16 residues in the CDR3. V was trimmed by 5 bases and J by 5 bases, leaving 19 bases between them. CDR1 is SEHNR, CDR2 FQNEAQ, per germline (reference sequence). Here the CDR3 reads CASSTLARDVNNEQFF. CDR3 DNA: TGTGCCAGCAGCACACTCGCCCGGGACGTCAACAATGAGCAGTTCTTC.